This TCR beta chain was recovered during a study of technical replicates of blood from a few donors. Generated by immunoSEQ multiplex PCR, the TCRdb table keeps only in-frame clones and is missing some. The sample lists about 83,000 clones, about 95% occurring once. V was shortened by 0 bases and J by 2 bases, with 9 bases between the two germline ends. Germline V gene lookup returns CDR1 SGDLS and CDR2 YYNGEE. The CDR3 has 15 residues. Sequencing used T cells isolated from PBMCs. V and J are TRBV9 and TRBJ1-3; D is unresolved. This TCR was recovered from a human donor in good health. The CDR3 reads CASSVEGGTGNTIYF. The CDR3 bases are TGTGCCAGCAGCGTAGAGGGAGGGACTGGAAACACCATATATTTT.